This record covers a single T cell receptor beta chain. What it binds is not known. The assay was immunoSEQ multiplex PCR, and TCRdb's table has in-frame clones only and misses some. The sample has fewer than 130,000 clones, roughly 85% seen once. The sample belongs to a study of T cell responses to AZD1222 COVID-19 vaccine. CDR3 length: 16 residues. Study-level results: Unmutated variant regions reportedly attract nearly half of all spike-specific TCRs. Repertoires were collected only later (after the peak T cell response had occurred). Two doses of AZD1222 preceded a rise in Spike-specific TCR breadth and depth. The donors showed a predominance of white British ancestry and of females, with possible underestimation of clonal diversity.

This chain links TRBV21-1 with TRBJ1-1; TRBD1, the D gene given by the table, was not confirmed from the DNA. TRBV21-1 is given as a pseudogene. This specimen consisted of peripheral blood, obtained on day 0 of AZD1222 vaccination. The receptor comes from an adult in good health. In DNA form, the CDR3 reads TGTGCCAGCAGCAAAGGGATGGACAGGGTAGAGACTGAAGCTTTCTTT. It codes for CASSKGMDRVETEAFF.